Listed here is a single TCR beta chain. These data come from a study of blood T cell repertoires in COVID-19. CDR1 is KGHDR and CDR2 is SFDVKD in the germline V gene. This CDR3 has 12 amino acids. Trimming took off 3 bases at V and 7 bases at J, with 8 bases between the two ends. Per the study methods: Nucleated cell counts were estimated from reference gene primer amplification. Here immunoSEQ multiplex PCR was the method, and the copy in TCRdb shows in-frame clones only, minus some. Clone size and V and J calls were adopted from that table, with D and trimming inferred from the DNA. The table shows tens of thousands of clones, with over 65% occurring only once.

Sequencing used peripheral blood. The receptor comes from a man in his forties or fifties with active or convalescent COVID-19. The V gene is TRBV24-1, the J gene TRBJ2-5, with D perhaps matching TRBD2 (6 bases). Here the CDR3 reads CATSDPGGTQYF. DNA for the CDR3: TGTGCCACCAGTGATCCCGGGGGGACCCAGTACTTC.